This T cell receptor (beta chain) came from a study of OX40 agonist ivuxolimab in advanced cancers. As for the study in general: Males comprised over 80% of the group, whose mean age was about 62 years (range about 23 to 80). Anti-PD-1, anti-PD-L1 or anti-CTLA-4 therapy given earlier was allowed, and roughly 40% had some. Partial responses were achieved by three patients, of whom one had hepatocellular carcinoma and two had cutaneous melanoma. Study results and caveats: At doses 0.1 to 3.0 mg/kg, CD4+ and CD8+ clones expanded.

As to this clone: The antigen remains undetermined.

The method was immunoSEQ multiplex PCR; TCRdb's version includes in-frame clones alone and lacks a portion of them. This sample carries roughly 82,000 clones, 70% to 90% of them seen once, and the ten largest clones take about 9.1%. This CDR3 comprises 13 residues. Between the trimmed V and J ends, which lost 2 bases and 7 bases, there was a span of 9 bases. From germline, CDR1 is SGHTA and CDR2 FQGTGA. The starting material was CD4+ or CD8+ T cells sorted from blood, obtained in a trial of the OX40 agonist ivuxolimab. The clonotype was recovered from an adult with an advanced solid tumor such as melanoma, head and neck, liver or kidney cancer. The chain recombines TRBV7-3 with TRBJ2-1; no clear D gene. The CDR3 DNA reads as TGTGCCAGCAGCTTACTCCTTGGGAATGAGCAGTTCTTC. Translating it yields CASSLLLGNEQFF.